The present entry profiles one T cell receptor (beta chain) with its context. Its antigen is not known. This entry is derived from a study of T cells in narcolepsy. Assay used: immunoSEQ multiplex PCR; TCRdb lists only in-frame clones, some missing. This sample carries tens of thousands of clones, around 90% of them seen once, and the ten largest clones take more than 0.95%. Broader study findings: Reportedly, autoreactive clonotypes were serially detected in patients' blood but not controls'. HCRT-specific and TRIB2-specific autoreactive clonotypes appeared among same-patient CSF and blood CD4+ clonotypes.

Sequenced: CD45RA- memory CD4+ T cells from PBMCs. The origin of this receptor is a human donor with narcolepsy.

This CDR3 reads CASSTPLAGGDSVHNEQFF. The CDR3 DNA is TGCGCCAGCAGCACCCCTCTAGCGGGGGGCGATTCTGTGCACAATGAGCAGTTCTTC. The V and J genes are TRBV5-1 and TRBJ2-1, with 11 bases aligning to TRBD2. V shed 4 bases and J 5 bases; nucleotides not matched to a gene: 17. This CDR3 comprises 19 residues. Germline lookup yields CDR1 SGHRS and CDR2 YFSETQ.